This T cell receptor beta chain was captured in a study of CD8 T cells in Susac syndrome. This clonotype was seen only once. RNA totalling about 0.45 to 1 ug underwent reverse transcription with random hexamers. TCRdb analysed the immunoSEQ multiplex PCR reads with MiXCR anew, one entry per CDR3 protein. Found here are some 180,000 distinct CDR3 sequences, 85% to 95% of them singletons; the top ten hold 0.1%. Germline V lookup: CDR1 LGHDT, CDR2 YNNKEL (reference sequence). The CDR3 totals 15 residues. Germline trimming cut 5 bases from V and 5 bases from J; bases unmatched to any gene: 8. The rearrangement joins TRBV3-1 to TRBJ2-1; 8 bases line up with TRBD1. The material sequenced was CD4+ T cells from PBMCs. This TCR came from a human donor in good health. CDR3 in amino acids: CASSTGTGAHNEQFF. The CDR3, as DNA: TGTGCCAGCAGCACCGGGACAGGTGCCCACAATGAGCAGTTCTTC.